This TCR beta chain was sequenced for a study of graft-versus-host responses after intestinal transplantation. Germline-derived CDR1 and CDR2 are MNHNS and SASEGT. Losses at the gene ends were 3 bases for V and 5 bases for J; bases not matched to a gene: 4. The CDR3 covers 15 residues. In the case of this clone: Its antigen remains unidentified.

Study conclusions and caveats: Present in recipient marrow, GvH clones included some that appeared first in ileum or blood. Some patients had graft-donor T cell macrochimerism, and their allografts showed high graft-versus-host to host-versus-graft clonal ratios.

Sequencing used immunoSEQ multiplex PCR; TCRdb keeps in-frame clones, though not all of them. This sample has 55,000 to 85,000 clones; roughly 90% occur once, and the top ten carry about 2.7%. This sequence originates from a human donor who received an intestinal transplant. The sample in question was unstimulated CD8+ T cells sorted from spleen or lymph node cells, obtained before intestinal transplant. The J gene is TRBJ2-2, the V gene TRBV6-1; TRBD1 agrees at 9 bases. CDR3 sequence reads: CASSEDRGRTGELFF. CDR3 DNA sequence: TGTGCCAGCAGTGAGGACAGGGGACGAACCGGGGAGCTGTTTTTT.